This passage covers 19 T cell receptor beta chains from one sample sequenced in a study of blood T cell repertoires in COVID-19. TCRdb keeps only in-frame clones here, not all; method: immunoSEQ multiplex PCR. The sample lists 250,000 to 300,000 clones; 89% were seen once. Material: peripheral blood. These receptors came from a woman in her thirties or forties who had recovered from COVID-19.

Worth noting for this clone: Other DNA sequences in this specimen translate into the identical CDR3. The chain carries TRBV5-1 and TRBJ2-4, with D maybe TRBD1 (7 bases). The CDR3 spans 13 residues. Looked up from germline, CDR1 is SGHRS and CDR2 is YFSETQ. V gave up 0 bases and J gave up 10 bases, with 11 bases separating them. The CDR3 loop is CASSLGQGGIQYF. The CDR3 region has the DNA TGCGCCAGCAGCTTGGGACAGGGAGGTATTCAGTACTTC.

The rearrangement uses TRBV11-3 and TRBJ2-1; D not resolved. Germline values: CDR1 SGHNT, CDR2 YENEEA. This CDR3 spans 12 amino acids. V was shortened by 5 bases and J by 8 bases, with 10 bases between the two germline ends. The CDR3 nucleotides are TGTGCCAGCAGCCGTCGAAGCGATGAGCAGTTCTTC. Protein: CASSRRSDEQFF.

V and J are TRBV2 and TRBJ1-4; D perhaps matches TRBD1 (6 bases). The germline CDR1 and CDR2 sequences are SNHLY and FYNNEI. The CDR3 length is 14 residues. V was shortened by 8 bases and J by 8 bases, with 18 bases between the two germline ends. The CDR3: CASGGQRRLEKLFF. CDR3 coding DNA: TGTGCCAGCGGAGGACAGCGCCGACTCGAAAAACTGTTTTTT. Based on the CDR3 plus reference TRBV2 and TRBJ1-4, the full variable domain is EPEVTQTPSHQVTQMGQEVILRCVPISNHLYFYWYRQILGQKVEFLVSFYNNEISEKSEIFDDQFSVERPDGSNFTLKIRSTKLEDSAMYFCASGGQRRLEKLFFGSGTQLSVL.

This clone was counted between two and nine times. J is TRBJ2-1 and V is TRBV4-1, with 13 bases aligning to TRBD2. J was trimmed by 7 bases and V by 4 bases; bases with no gene match: 10. The germline gives CDR1 MGHRA, CDR2 YSYEKL. The CDR3 consists of 17 residues. The CDR3 DNA follows: TGCGCCAGCAGCCGAGGGGGACTAGCGGGACTTGGAAATGAGCAGTTCTTC. Amino acids: CASSRGGLAGLGNEQFF.

The chain links TRBV18 to TRBJ1-2; D gene ambiguous. The CDR3 consists of 15 residues. The V end was cut by 0 bases, the J end by 0 bases, with 8 bases between. CDR1 is KGHSH and CDR2 is LQKENI in the germline V gene. The CDR3 sequence: CASSPPERANYGYTF. DNA for the CDR3: TGTGCCAGCTCACCACCGGAGCGGGCTAACTATGGCTACACCTTC.

The V and J genes are TRBV19 and TRBJ2-5, with D unclear. The germline gives CDR1 LNHDA, CDR2 SQIVND (reference sequence). V lost 4 bases to trimming and J lost 1 base, with 7 bases between them. CDR3 length equals 13 residues. The CDR3 protein is CASSRAVQETQYF. CDR3 nucleotide sequence: TGTGCCAGTAGTAGGGCAGTCCAAGAGACCCAGTACTTC.

The genes are TRBV7-8 and TRBJ2-7, with D perhaps TRBD1 (6 bases). The CDR3 consists of 13 residues. Trimming shortened V by 4 bases and J by 4 bases, and 11 bases separated the two germline ends. Looked up from germline, CDR1 is SGHVS and CDR2 is FQNEAQ. The CDR3 spells CASSSLDSYEQYF. The CDR3 DNA follows: TGTGCCAGCAGCTCTTTGGACAGTTACGAGCAGTACTTC.

This chain uses TRBV10-1 with TRBJ2-1, with D perhaps TRBD2 (6 bases). Deletions cut 2 bases from V and 1 base from J, with 9 bases between. The CDR3 length is 15 residues. The germline gives CDR1 WNHNN, CDR2 SYGVQD (reference sequence). The CDR3 region has the DNA TGCGCCAGCAGTGAGGGTCGGGGGTCCTACAATGAGCAGTTCTTC. This translates into CASSEGRGSYNEQFF.

The chain employs TRBV28 and TRBJ1-2; TRBD1 matches at 7 bases. Germline V gene data show CDR1 as MDHEN and CDR2 as SYDVKM. The CDR3 loop spans 15 amino acids. Trimming took 7 bases from V and 10 from J; bases not matched to a gene: 18. The DNA of the CDR3 is TGTGCCAGCAAGGGCACGGGACAGATCCAAATCGACTACACCTTC. Encoded protein: CASKGTGQIQIDYTF.

The V call is TRBV6-5, the J call TRBJ2-7; tentatively, D is TRBD2 (6 bases). The CDR3 is 14 amino acids. V lost 5 bases to trimming and J lost 4 bases, with 15 bases between them. Per the germline V gene, CDR1 is MNHEY and CDR2 is SVGAGI. CDR3 in amino acids: CASSRDSSLYEQYF. DNA for the CDR3: TGTGCCAGCAGTCGGGACTCTAGTCTATACGAGCAGTACTTC.

V usage is TRBV4-1 and J usage is TRBJ2-2; 15 bases agree with TRBD2. Germline V gene data show CDR1 as MGHRA and CDR2 as YSYEKL. There are 17 residues in the CDR3. After removal of 1 base from V and 7 bases from J, the junction contained 4 bases not matched to a gene. CDR3 in DNA: TGCGCCAGCAGCCAAGGGGGACTAGCGGGAGGATACGGGGAGCTGTTTTTT. It yields the protein CASSQGGLAGGYGELFF.

The J gene is TRBJ2-7, the V gene TRBV10-3; the match to TRBD2 covers 11 bases. Germline V CDR1 and CDR2: ENHRY, SYGVKD. The V gene end was trimmed by 4 bases and the J gene end by 4 bases; junction bases not matched to a gene: 9. The CDR3 spans 16 residues. This CDR3 is CAISAQGTSGFYEQYF. CDR3 DNA sequence: TGTGCCATCAGTGCCCAGGGGACTAGCGGATTTTACGAGCAGTACTTC.

The chain couples TRBV3-1 (or the pseudogene TRBV3-2) to TRBJ1-3, with 7 bases aligning to TRBD1. CDR3 length: 16 residues. V lost 3 bases to trimming and J lost 4 bases; unmatched junction nucleotides: 9. Germline V gives CDR1 LGHDT, CDR2 YNNKEL (reference sequence). CDR3 in DNA: TGTGCCAGCAGCCACTCCACCGACAGGGTAGGAAACACCATATATTTT. Encoded protein: CASSHSTDRVGNTIYF.

The chain couples TRBV5-1 to TRBJ2-1; 8 bases are a match to TRBD2. CDR3 length: 16 amino acids. V trimming: 1 base; J trimming: 4 bases; junction bases outside the gene matches: 7. Germline V gene lookup returns CDR1 SGHRS and CDR2 YFSETQ. CDR3 region: CASSLTLAGTYNEQFF. As DNA, the CDR3 is TGCGCCAGCAGCTTGACTTTAGCGGGAACGTACAATGAGCAGTTCTTC.

This clone was picked up a small number of times. This rearrangement joins TRBV7-9 to TRBJ2-3, with TRBD2 matching 12 bases. Trimming took 3 bases from V and 3 from J; bases not matched to a gene: 1. Germline V gene sequence: CDR1 SEHNR, CDR2 FQNEAQ (reference sequence). The CDR3 loop spans 15 amino acids. CDR3 residues: CASSFGTSGTDTQYF. CDR3 in DNA: TGTGCCAGCAGCTTCGGGACTAGCGGGACAGATACGCAGTATTTT.

This chain links TRBV10-3 with TRBJ2-1; TRBD2 agrees at 9 bases. Germline V lookup: CDR1 ENHRY, CDR2 SYGVKD. The CDR3 is 13 amino acids. V dropped 5 bases and J dropped 10; count of bases not matched to a gene: 6. This CDR3 is CAISPGREGEQFF. For the CDR3, the DNA is TGTGCCATCAGTCCCGGGCGGGAGGGCGAGCAGTTCTTC.

The rearrangement joins TRBV19 to TRBJ2-1, with TRBD1 matching over 7 bases. The CDR3 has 12 amino acids. CDR1 and CDR2 (germline): LNHDA, SQIVND (reference sequence). The trim removed 5 bases at V and 7 bases at J, leaving 2 bases unmatched. CDR3 nucleotide sequence: TGTGCCAGTAGTGGGACAGCGAATGAGCAGTTCTTC. It specifies CASSGTANEQFF.

This chain joins TRBV30 and TRBJ2-6, with unresolved D. Trimming took 2 bases from V and 0 from J, leaving 5 bases between them. CDR3 length: 14 residues. Per the germline V gene, CDR1 is GTSNPN and CDR2 is SVGIG (reference sequence). The CDR3 DNA reads TGTGCCTGGAGTAGAGGCTCTGGGGCCAACGTCCTGACTTTC. Amino acid sequence: CAWSRGSGANVLTF. Full variable domain (rest looked up from reference TRBV30 and TRBJ2-6): SQTIHQWPATLVQPVGSPLSLECTVEGTSNPNLYWYRQAAGRGLQLLFYSVGIGQISSEVPQNLSASRPQDRQFILSSKKLLLSDSGFYLCAWSRGSGANVLTFGAGSRLTVL.

J is TRBJ1-2 and V is TRBV5-6; 7 nucleotides match TRBD1. Unmatched junction bases numbered 4, after V lost 2 bases and J lost 6 bases. The CDR3 length is 13 residues. The germline gives CDR1 SGHDT, CDR2 YYEEEE. The CDR3 nucleotides read TGTGCCAGCAGCTTCCAGGGGGAGAATGGCTACACCTTC. This encodes CASSFQGENGYTF. The whole variable domain, filled in from reference TRBV5-6 and TRBJ1-2, reads DAGVTQSPTHLIKTRGQQVTLRCSPKSGHDTVSWYQQALGQGPQFIFQYYEEEERQRGNFPDRFSGHQFPNYSSELNVNALLLGDSALYLCASSFQGENGYTFGSGTRLTVV.